The source of this TCR beta chain is a study of T cells in Graves' hyperthyroidism and ophthalmopathy. Findings and caveats of the study: Blood also showed most of the thyroid clonotypes that were expanded above 0.001.

This clonotype was detected many times. What it recognizes is unknown. V dropped 6 bases and J dropped 5 bases, with 16 bases sitting between them. This CDR3 is built from 14 residues. Germline values: CDR1 SNHLY, CDR2 FYNNEI. There were TCR beta CDR3 regions amplified from RNA transcripts. The study used the HTBI primer set for a first-round RT-PCR of the TCR CDR3. In TCRdb, the multiplex PCR reads were re-called with MiXCR into one record per CDR3 protein. The sample consists of fewer than 450,000 distinct CDR3 sequences, roughly 18% of them appearing once. This TCR was sampled from a man aged 18-30 years with Graves' ophthalmopathy. The sample taken for sequencing was blood. The chain combines TRBV2 with TRBJ2-5; D is unresolved. The CDR3 DNA sequence: TGTGCCAGCAGCGAGACCTGGGGTCTGGAGACCCAGTACTTC. This translates into CASSETWGLETQYF. Complete variable domain (other parts from reference TRBV2 and TRBJ2-5): EPEVTQTPSHQVTQMGQEVILRCVPISNHLYFYWYRQILGQKVEFLVSFYNNEISEKSEIFDDQFSVERPDGSNFTLKIRSTKLEDSAMYFCASSETWGLETQYFGPGTRLLVL.